These 14 T cell receptor beta chains originate from one sample sequenced in a study of spatial heterogeneity in lung cancer. TCRdb re-derived calls from the 5' RACE reads in MiXCR, one entry per CDR3 protein. Found here are hundreds of distinct CDR3 sequences, roughly two fifths of them singletons; the top ten hold about 21%. Time point: sample taken at primary tumor resection. Without sorting, whole RNA was sequenced from tumor, nontumor lung or frozen PBMC. The specimen comprised PBMCs, sampled at surgery. The receptors shown here come from a female donor with early-stage non-small cell lung cancer.

To note about this clonotype: With the library built for alpha chains, this beta chain is off target and its frequency is not meaningful. The chain has TRBV20-1 and TRBJ1-1, with TRBD1 as a possible D gene (5 bases). The V gene's germline CDR1 is DFQATT and CDR2 SNEGSKA (reference sequence). The CDR3 totals 13 residues. V was cut by 6 bases and J by 1 base, with 12 bases left in between. Here the CDR3 DNA reads TGCAGTGCGACGACAGAGAAGAACACTGAAGCTTTCTTT. Residues: CSATTEKNTEAFF.

A note on this clonotype: This beta chain lies outside the target of a library built for alpha chains; its clone size means little. The chain is built from TRBV6-2 or TRBV6-3 and TRBJ1-5; D not resolved. The CDR3 totals 13 residues. CDR1 is MNHEY, CDR2 SVGEGT, per germline. Trimming removed 6 bases at V and 6 bases at J, with 12 bases between. This CDR3 is CASRDPGSQPQHF. The CDR3 DNA follows: TGTGCCAGCAGGGATCCGGGGAGTCAGCCCCAGCATTTT.

This clonotype was seen only a few times. As an off-target read in a library built for alpha chains, this beta chain has a frequency of little significance. The chain recombines TRBV12-3 or TRBV12-4 with TRBJ2-2; no clear D. This CDR3 is built from 13 residues. Trimming took off 2 bases at V and 7 bases at J, with 8 bases between the two ends. The CDR3 bases are TGTGCCAGCAGTTTACTAGAATTCGGGGAGCTGTTTTTT. Translating it yields CASSLLEFGELFF.

Remarks on this clonotype: This beta chain slipped into a library made for alpha chains as a stray read, so its size is not meaningful. The gene calls are TRBV27 and TRBJ2-2, with TRBD2 identical over 7 bases. Germline trimming cut 3 bases from V and 7 bases from J; bases unmatched to any gene: 5. CDR3 length: 14 residues. Germline lookup yields CDR1 MNHEY and CDR2 SMNVEV (reference sequence). CDR3 sequence (DNA): TGTGCCAGCAGTTTCCGACTAGCCGTCGGGGAGCTGTTTTTT. This sequence encodes CASSFRLAVGELFF.

Details on this clonotype: Since it is a stray read in a library aimed at alpha chains, this beta chain has a size that is not meaningful. The CDR3 is CASATTSYEQYF. In nucleotides, the CDR3 is TGTGCCAGCGCGACCACCTCTTACGAGCAGTACTTC. V gene TRBV12-3 or TRBV12-4 combines with J gene TRBJ2-7; unclear D gene. Between the trimmed V and J ends, which lost 8 bases and 4 bases, there was a span of 12 bases. This CDR3 spans 12 amino acids.

As to this clonotype: A library made for alpha chains picked up this beta chain off target, so its size means little. The chain employs TRBV20-1 and TRBJ2-5; D uncertain. V was trimmed by 0 bases and J by 4 bases, leaving 12 bases between them. Per the germline V gene, CDR1 is DFQATT and CDR2 is SNEGSKA (reference sequence). The CDR3 spans 14 residues. In DNA, the CDR3 is TGCAGTGCTAGAGATTATGGGGATAGAGAGACCCAGTACTTC. It encodes CSARDYGDRETQYF.

About this clonotype: This beta chain appears as a stray read in a library generated for alpha chains; its size is not informative. The chain joins TRBV15 to TRBJ1-2; 7 nucleotides align to TRBD1. V was clipped by 5 bases and J by 9 bases; unmatched bases: 9. CDR1 and CDR2 (germline): LNHNV, YYDKDF (reference sequence). This CDR3 is built from 13 residues. CDR3 in amino acids: CATSGKQGISYTF. CDR3 DNA: TGTGCCACCAGCGGAAAACAGGGGATCAGCTACACCTTC.

For this clonotype: This may stem from a read error, because a much larger clone lies one nucleotide away. This beta chain appears as a stray read in a library generated for alpha chains; its size is not informative. The chain combines TRBV7-9 with TRBJ2-7; 9 nucleotides line up with TRBD1. Looked up from germline, CDR1 is SEHNR and CDR2 is FQNEAQ (reference sequence). The CDR3 is 14 residues long. DNA of the CDR3: TGTGTCAGCAGCTCCCGGACAGGGGCGGACGAGCAGTACTTC. This sequence encodes CVSSSRTGADEQYF.

Turning to this clonotype: Since the library was made to target alpha chains, this beta chain is a stray read and its abundance is not meaningful. The rearrangement uses TRBV7-2 and TRBJ2-7, with TRBD2 as a possible D gene (5 bases). Trimming stripped 1 base from V and 3 bases from J, with 10 bases between. The germline V gene has CDR1 SGHTA and CDR2 FQGNSA. The CDR3 spans 14 residues. In nucleotides, the CDR3 is TGTGCCAGCAGCTTAGGAGCGGAATACTACGAGCAGTACTTC. Its translation: CASSLGAEYYEQYF.

Details on this clonotype: This beta chain is an off-target read within a library intended for alpha chains, so its frequency means little. The chain links TRBV3-1 to TRBJ2-2; D not resolved. CDR1 is LGHDT and CDR2 is YNNKEL in the germline V gene (reference sequence). This CDR3 contains 11 residues. Trimming stripped 1 base from V and 10 bases from J, with 4 bases between. CDR3 nucleotide sequence: TGTGCCAGCAGCCAAGCCTCGGAGCTGTTTTTT. Encoded protein: CASSQASELFF. Complete variable domain (other parts from reference TRBV3-1 and TRBJ2-2): DTAVSQTPKYLVTQMGNDKSIKCEQNLGHDTMYWYKQDSKKFLKIMFSYNNKELIINETVPNRFSPKSPDKAHLNLHINSLELGDSAVYFCASSQASELFFGEGSRLTVL.

There are a few counts of this clonotype. With the library built for alpha chains, this beta chain is off target and its frequency is not meaningful. DNA for the CDR3: TGTGCCAGCAGTCCCAGGGGGAACTACGAGCAGTACTTC. This gives the protein CASSPRGNYEQYF. This chain connects TRBV28 to TRBJ2-7; the match to TRBD1 covers 7 bases. CDR3 length: 13 residues. V was pared by 5 bases and J by 3 bases, with 4 bases of the junction left unmatched. Germline V CDR1 and CDR2: MDHEN, SYDVKM.

This clonotype has a single count. With the library built for alpha chains, this beta chain is off target and its frequency is not meaningful. The V call is TRBV5-1, the J call TRBJ2-1; D may be TRBD1 (6 bases). CDR3 length: 13 amino acids. V was clipped by 3 bases and J by 4 bases, with 8 bases between them. Germline V gives CDR1 SGHRS, CDR2 YFSETQ. The CDR3: CASSYQGYNEQFF. The CDR3, as DNA: TGCGCCAGCAGCTATCAGGGGTACAATGAGCAGTTCTTC.

This clonotype is large by share. A library made for alpha chains picked up this beta chain off target, so its size means little. The gene calls are TRBV24-1 and TRBJ2-6, with a possible D match to TRBD2 (6 bases). CDR1 and CDR2 (germline): KGHDR, SFDVKD. The CDR3 length is 14 residues. V dropped 5 bases and J dropped 11 bases, with 15 bases sitting between them. The CDR3 region is CATSVTGLPHVLTF. In DNA, the CDR3 is TGTGCCACCAGTGTCACGGGACTCCCCCACGTCCTGACTTTC.

To note about this clonotype: Little can be read into the size of this beta chain, an off-target read in a library designed for alpha chains. J is TRBJ2-7 and V is TRBV2; D is possibly TRBD1 or TRBD2 (6 bases each). Germline V gene lookup returns CDR1 SNHLY and CDR2 FYNNEI. Trimming took off 5 bases at V and 4 bases at J, with 9 bases between the two ends. The CDR3 loop spans 12 amino acids. CDR3 DNA: TGTGCCAGCAGTCGGAGGGGGTACGAGCAGTACTTC. Amino acids: CASSRRGYEQYF.